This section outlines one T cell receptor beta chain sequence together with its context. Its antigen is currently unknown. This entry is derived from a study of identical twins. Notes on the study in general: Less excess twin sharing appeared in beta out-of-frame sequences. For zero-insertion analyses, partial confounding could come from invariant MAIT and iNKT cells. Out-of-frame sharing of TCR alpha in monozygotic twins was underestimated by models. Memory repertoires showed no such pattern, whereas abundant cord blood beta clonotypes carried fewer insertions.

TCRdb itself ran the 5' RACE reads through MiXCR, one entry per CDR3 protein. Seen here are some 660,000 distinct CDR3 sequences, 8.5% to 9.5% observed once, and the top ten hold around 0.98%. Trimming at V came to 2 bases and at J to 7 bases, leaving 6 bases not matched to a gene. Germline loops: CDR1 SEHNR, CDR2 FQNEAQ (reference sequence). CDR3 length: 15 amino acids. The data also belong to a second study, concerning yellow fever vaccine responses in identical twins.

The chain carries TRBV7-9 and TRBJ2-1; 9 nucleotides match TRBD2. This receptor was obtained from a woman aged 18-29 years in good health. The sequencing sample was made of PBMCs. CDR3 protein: CASSLMWRGGNEQFF. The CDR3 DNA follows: TGTGCCAGCAGCTTAATGTGGCGGGGGGGTAATGAGCAGTTCTTC.